Listed here is a single T cell receptor beta chain. What it binds is unknown. This sample is drawn from a study of beta chain features in type 1 diabetes. Post-sort purity exceeded 98% for all sorted populations. V dropped 5 bases and J dropped 4 bases, with 15 bases sitting between them. The CDR3 spans 14 residues. CDR1 is SGHAT and CDR2 is FQNNGV in the germline V gene. Investigators reverse transcribed all isolated RNA, so they sequenced expressed TCRB transcripts. The table came from immunoSEQ multiplex PCR; TCRdb's copy has only in-frame clones and leaves some out. This table has approximately 270,000 clones, roughly an eighth appearing once. Study-wide results and limits: Shortening of TCRB CDR3s, moderate but significant, appeared in all four CD4+ subsets of Type 1 diabetes patients.

This chain links TRBV11-2 with TRBJ2-7; D gene unclear. Source material: naive CD4+ T cells from blood. This receptor was obtained from a man aged 25 to 45 with type 1 diabetes. The CDR3 DNA reads as TGTGCCAGCAGCAGGCGGTCTTCCCAATACGAGCAGTACTTC. This codes for CASSRRSSQYEQYF.